One and the same sample provided the 31 T cell receptor beta chains below, sequenced in a study of response to subunit inactivated influenza vaccine. TCRdb processed the RT-PCR reads anew with MiXCR; each CDR3 protein has one entry. The sample has fewer than 750,000 distinct CDR3 sequences; 14% are singletons. Sequencing used PBMCs from blood, obtained 11 to 12 days after vaccination. The receptors were gathered from a man aged 50 to 59 who received an inactivated influenza vaccine.

The chain uses TRBV10-3 and TRBJ1-3, with D uncertain. Between the trimmed V and J ends, which lost 8 bases and 0 bases, there was a span of 8 bases. This CDR3 comprises 13 residues. Germline V gene data show CDR1 as ENHRY and CDR2 as SYGVKD. The CDR3 region is CAIGINSGNTIYF. The CDR3 nucleotides read TGTGCCATCGGGATCAACTCTGGAAACACCATATATTTT.

The CDR3 sequence: CASSLEVSPRAYNEQFF. In DNA, the CDR3 is TGTGCCAGCAGCTTAGAAGTCTCCCCGCGGGCTTACAATGAGCAGTTCTTC. The J gene is TRBJ2-1, the V gene TRBV11-1; possibly TRBD2 for D (5 bases). The CDR3 contains 17 residues. Trimming took off 1 base at V and 4 bases at J, with 17 bases between the two ends. Germline V lookup: CDR1 SGHAT, CDR2 FQDESV (reference sequence).

The V call is TRBV9, the J call TRBJ2-6, with D unclear. The V gene's germline CDR1 is SGDLS and CDR2 YYNGEE. CDR3 length: 15 amino acids. Trimming stripped 4 bases from V and 0 bases from J, with 8 bases between. For the CDR3, the DNA is TGTGCCAGCAGCATTAGGCTCTCTGGGGCCAACGTCCTGACTTTC. This codes for CASSIRLSGANVLTF.

The CDR3 bases are TGTGCCACCAGCTTACCTCTGTTGGGATTAGCCAAAAACATTCAGTACTTC. Amino acid sequence: CATSLPLLGLAKNIQYF. The genes are TRBV15 and TRBJ2-4; D unresolved. CDR1 and CDR2 from the germline V gene are LNHNV and YYDKDF (reference sequence). V was pared by 5 bases and J by 0 bases, with 17 bases between. The CDR3 length is 17 residues.

This clonotype came up a few times. V is TRBV5-5 and J is TRBJ2-1, with 11 bases identical to TRBD2. The CDR3 spans 16 residues. V lost 1 base and J lost 9; bases outside the gene matches: 9. Germline loops: CDR1 SGHKS, CDR2 YYEKEE (reference sequence). CDR3 loop: CASSLFVAGGITEQFF. DNA of the CDR3: TGTGCCAGCAGCTTGTTTGTAGCGGGAGGGATAACTGAGCAGTTCTTC.

V usage is TRBV20-1 and J usage is TRBJ2-5; D call uncertain. The CDR3 covers 13 residues. Germline-derived CDR1 and CDR2 are DFQATT and SNEGSKA (reference sequence). V lost 0 bases and J lost 2, with 7 bases in between. In DNA, the CDR3 is TGCAGTGCTAGAGATAGGGCGCAAGAGACCCAGTACTTC. Translating gives CSARDRAQETQYF.

The rearrangement uses TRBV6-2 or TRBV6-3 and TRBJ2-7; TRBD1 is a possible D gene (5 bases). CDR1 MNHEY and CDR2 SVGEGT come from the germline V gene. With 6 bases removed from V and 6 bases from J, the gap between germline ends came to 15 bases. The CDR3 length is 13 residues. The CDR3 sequence is CASRAGRAFEQYF. The CDR3 DNA is TGTGCCAGCAGGGCTGGCAGGGCCTTCGAGCAGTACTTC.

This clonotype was found a few times. The V call is TRBV2, the J call TRBJ1-1, with D perhaps TRBD1 (6 bases). The CDR3 is made up of 15 amino acids. Trimming removed 6 bases from V and 0 bases from J, with 14 bases in between. The germline V gene encodes CDR1 SNHLY and CDR2 FYNNEI. CDR3 in DNA: TGTGCCAGCAGGGTCGGGGGGCCGGTGAACACTGAAGCTTTCTTT. Encoded protein: CASRVGGPVNTEAFF.

The chain joins TRBV19 to TRBJ2-3, with D hard to call. The length of the CDR3 is 14 residues. V shed 0 bases and J shed 4 bases, with 8 bases lying between them. Germline V gives CDR1 LNHDA, CDR2 SQIVND (reference sequence). The CDR3 spells CASSIDHRADTQYF. The CDR3 coding sequence is TGTGCCAGTAGTATAGATCATCGGGCAGATACGCAGTATTTT.

In this sample, this clonotype turned up many times. V gene TRBV4-3 combines with J gene TRBJ1-2; TRBD1 might be the D (5 bases). CDR1 is LGHNA and CDR2 is YSLEER in the germline V gene. The V and J ends lost 1 base and 6 bases respectively, with 12 bases between them. The CDR3 contains 14 residues. CDR3 residues: CASSQAMGDHGYTF. In nucleotides, the CDR3 is TGCGCCAGCAGCCAAGCCATGGGGGATCATGGCTACACCTTC.

This clonotype showed up just a few times. CDR3 in DNA: TGTGCCACCAGTGATTTTAAAGCGGGACAGGGGTCCGGGGAGCTGTTTTTT. Amino acid sequence: CATSDFKAGQGSGELFF. The chain carries TRBV24-1 and TRBJ2-2; the match to TRBD1 covers 10 bases. This CDR3 spans 17 amino acids. Germline CDR1 KGHDR, CDR2 SFDVKD. J lost 6 bases, V lost 1 base, and 7 bases had no gene match.

In this sample, this clonotype turned up a few times. The chain employs TRBV25-1 and TRBJ1-5; tentative D call: TRBD1 (6 bases). Germline CDR1 and CDR2: MGHDK and SYGVNS. V was shortened by 4 bases and J by 3 bases, with 10 bases between the two germline ends. The CDR3 runs 14 residues. CDR3 region: CASSGTVHNQPQHF. The DNA for the CDR3 is TGTGCCAGCAGTGGGACAGTTCACAATCAGCCCCAGCATTTT.

The J gene is TRBJ1-5, the V gene TRBV6-1, with no clear D. V was cut by 7 bases and J by 2 bases, with 9 bases left in between. The CDR3 runs to 13 residues. Germline V gives CDR1 MNHNS, CDR2 SASEGT. This CDR3 reads CASKEYGNQPQHF. DNA of the CDR3: TGTGCCAGCAAAGAGTATGGCAATCAGCCCCAGCATTTT.

This chain links TRBV30 with TRBJ2-1, with 12 bases that match TRBD1. The CDR3 has 13 amino acids. V lost 8 bases, J lost 3 bases, and 2 bases stayed unmatched. Looked up from germline, CDR1 is GTSNPN and CDR2 is SVGIG (reference sequence). CDR3 in amino acids: CARDRGLYNEQFF. The CDR3 DNA follows: TGTGCCAGGGACAGGGGGCTCTACAATGAGCAGTTCTTC. Based on the CDR3 plus reference TRBV30 and TRBJ2-1, the full variable domain is SQTIHQWPATLVQPVGSPLSLECTVEGTSNPNLYWYRQAAGRGLQLLFYSVGIGQISSEVPQNLSASRPQDRQFILSSKKLLLSDSGFYLCARDRGLYNEQFFGPGTRLTVL.

The chain has TRBV6-2 or TRBV6-3 and TRBJ2-1; the D is unclear. Germline CDR1 MNHEY, CDR2 SVGEGT. CDR3 size: 15 residues. Trimming cost V 4 bases and J 8 bases, with 18 bases left between them. The CDR3 loop reads CASSLSNSLIDEQFF. The CDR3 DNA sequence: TGTGCCAGCAGTTTGTCTAACTCCTTGATAGATGAGCAGTTCTTC.

This chain connects TRBV12-3 or TRBV12-4 to TRBJ1-5, with TRBD1 matching 7 bases. The V gene end was trimmed by 3 bases and the J gene end by 4 bases; junction bases not matched to a gene: 6. The CDR3 has 15 amino acids. The CDR3 region is CASSFGGQINQPQHF. In nucleotides, the CDR3 is TGTGCCAGCAGTTTCGGGGGACAGATAAATCAGCCCCAGCATTTT.

The chain joins TRBV10-3 to TRBJ2-5; TRBD1 might be the D (5 bases). V was cut by 3 bases and J by 5 bases, with 13 bases left in between. The CDR3 totals 14 residues. CDR1 ENHRY and CDR2 SYGVKD come from the germline V gene. CDR3 bases: TGTGCCATCAGTGACCAAGGGGTTGGGGAGACCCAGTACTTC. This translates into CAISDQGVGETQYF.

The chain recombines TRBV6-5 with TRBJ2-5; D may be TRBD1 (5 bases). With 0 bases removed from V and 1 base from J, the gap between germline ends came to 6 bases. Germline V gives CDR1 MNHEY, CDR2 SVGAGI. The CDR3 is 14 amino acids. This CDR3 reads CASSYSDSQETQYF. The CDR3 coding sequence is TGTGCCAGCAGTTACTCTGACAGCCAAGAGACCCAGTACTTC.

This clonotype was observed a few times. The V call is TRBV3-1, the J call TRBJ1-2; D unclear. Germline V gives CDR1 LGHDT, CDR2 YNNKEL (reference sequence). This CDR3 has 12 amino acids. Trimming left V 1 base short and J 4 bases short, with 4 bases between. Here the CDR3 DNA reads TGTGCCAGCAGCCAAGTCCCCTATGGCTACACCTTC. This encodes CASSQVPYGYTF.

This clonotype has a handful of counts. The chain joins TRBV5-6 to TRBJ2-3, with a weak D call TRBD2 (6 bases). The germline gives CDR1 SGHDT, CDR2 YYEEEE. This CDR3 comprises 15 residues. The V end lost 4 bases, the J end lost 0 bases, and 12 bases lay between the germline ends. The CDR3 reads CASSLPSVSTDTQYF. As DNA, the CDR3 is TGTGCCAGCAGCCTCCCTAGCGTAAGCACAGATACGCAGTATTTT.

This clonotype was recorded at least ten times. V and J are TRBV7-9 and TRBJ2-7, with 8 bases fitting TRBD2. The V segment lost 4 bases and the J segment 0 bases; nucleotides outside the gene matches: 2. This CDR3 contains 14 residues. Germline CDR1 SEHNR, CDR2 FQNEAQ (reference sequence). CDR3 in amino acids: CASSSSGRSYEQYF. The CDR3 DNA sequence: TGTGCCAGCAGCTCTAGCGGGCGCTCCTACGAGCAGTACTTC.

The chain recombines TRBV29-1 with TRBJ2-2; D unclear. The germline gives CDR1 SQVTM, CDR2 ANQGSEA. This CDR3 spans 12 amino acids. V lost 7 bases and J lost 5, with 11 bases in between. This CDR3 is CSAIGQTGELFF. The CDR3 nucleotides read TGCAGCGCTATCGGGCAGACCGGGGAGCTGTTTTTT.

This clonotype was seen many times. This chain connects TRBV12-3 or TRBV12-4 to TRBJ2-1, with 8 positions matching TRBD1. The CDR3 runs 14 residues. After removal of 6 bases from V and 4 bases from J, the junction contained 5 bases not matched to a gene. CDR3 in amino acids: CASSPGQAYNEQFF. CDR3 DNA: TGTGCCAGCAGCCCGGGACAGGCGTACAATGAGCAGTTCTTC.

This clonotype was picked up many times. The chain joins TRBV6-2 or TRBV6-3 to TRBJ2-3; TRBD1 or TRBD2 may be the D gene (5 bases each). The CDR3 is 15 residues long. Germline lookup yields CDR1 MNHEY and CDR2 SVGEGT. V lost 7 bases and J 2 bases, leaving 16 bases between the germline ends. In DNA, the CDR3 is TGTGCCAGCACGCCGGAAGGGACCACCACAGATACGCAGTATTTT. Encoded protein: CASTPEGTTTDTQYF.

About this clonotype itself: The junction does not match germline at one end; this may be a read error. The chain combines TRBV4-1 with TRBJ1-2; D is undetermined. Germline values: CDR1 MGHRA, CDR2 YSYEKL. This CDR3 is 14 amino acids long. CDR3 nucleotide sequence: TGCGCCAGCAGCCACGAGGGTTTGGACTATGGCTACGCCTTC. It encodes CASSHEGLDYGYAF.

The CDR3 loop reads CSARDLVKTGEPDTQYF. The CDR3 nucleotides read TGCAGTGCTAGAGATCTGGTGAAAACTGGCGAGCCAGATACGCAGTATTTT. The chain couples TRBV20-1 to TRBJ2-3; D unclear. The CDR3 is made up of 17 amino acids. V shed 0 bases and J shed 4 bases, with 20 bases lying between them. CDR1 DFQATT and CDR2 SNEGSKA come from the germline V gene (reference sequence).

This clonotype appeared many times. The chain links TRBV7-6 to TRBJ2-7, with 10 bases lining up with TRBD2. Trimming at V came to 7 bases and at J to 2 bases, leaving 5 bases not matched to a gene. Looked up from germline, CDR1 is SGHVS and CDR2 is FNYEAQ. There are 14 residues in the CDR3. The chain's CDR3 is CASTKLAGPYEQYF. The CDR3 nucleotides read TGTGCCAGCACCAAACTAGCGGGGCCCTACGAGCAGTACTTC.

This clonotype was seen a few times. The chain employs TRBV14 and TRBJ2-3; TRBD2 agrees at 7 bases. CDR1 is SGHDN, CDR2 FVKESK, per germline. Trimming took 0 bases from V and 4 from J; bases not matched to a gene: 7. CDR3 length: 16 amino acids. CDR3 sequence reads: CASSQDGGSGPDTQYF. In DNA form, the CDR3 reads TGTGCCAGCAGCCAAGATGGCGGGAGTGGGCCAGATACGCAGTATTTT. Together with reference TRBV14 and TRBJ2-3, the CDR3 gives the full variable domain: EAGVTQFPSHSVIEKGQTVTLRCDPISGHDNLYWYRRVMGKEIKFLLHFVKESKQDESGMPNNRFLAERTGGTYSTLKVQPAELEDSGVYFCASSQDGGSGPDTQYFGPGTRLTVL.

This clonotype was picked up many times. V gene TRBV28 combines with J gene TRBJ2-1, with D possibly matching TRBD1 (6 bases). From germline, CDR1 is MDHEN and CDR2 SYDVKM. Trimming shortened V by 8 bases and J by 6 bases, and 11 bases separated the two germline ends. This CDR3 comprises 12 residues. CDR3 nucleotides: TGTGCCAGCGTCCAGGGGTCCAATGAGCAGTTCTTC. Protein sequence: CASVQGSNEQFF. Filled out from reference TRBV28 and TRBJ2-1, the complete variable domain reads DVKVTQSSRYLVKRTGEKVFLECVQDMDHENMFWYRQDPGLGLRLIYFSYDVKMKEKGDIPEGYSVSREKKERFSLILESASTNQTSMYLCASVQGSNEQFFGPGTRLTVL.

This clonotype was counted only a few times. J is TRBJ2-7 and V is TRBV6-2 or TRBV6-3; 7 bases line up with TRBD1. J gave up 2 bases and V 6 bases, and 10 bases lay outside the gene matches. The CDR3 spans 15 residues. Germline-derived CDR1 and CDR2 are MNHEY and SVGEGT. CDR3: CASRRDETGPYEQYF. CDR3 DNA: TGTGCCAGCAGACGAGACGAGACAGGGCCCTACGAGCAGTACTTC.

The V call is TRBV4-3, the J call TRBJ2-1, with D maybe TRBD2 (5 bases). V lost 3 bases to trimming and J lost 3 bases, with 12 bases between them. Germline assignment: CDR1 LGHNA and CDR2 YSLEER. The CDR3 contains 15 residues. The CDR3 loop is CASSQSSGVYNEQFF. The CDR3 nucleotides are TGCGCCAGCAGCCAGTCGAGCGGAGTCTACAATGAGCAGTTCTTC.